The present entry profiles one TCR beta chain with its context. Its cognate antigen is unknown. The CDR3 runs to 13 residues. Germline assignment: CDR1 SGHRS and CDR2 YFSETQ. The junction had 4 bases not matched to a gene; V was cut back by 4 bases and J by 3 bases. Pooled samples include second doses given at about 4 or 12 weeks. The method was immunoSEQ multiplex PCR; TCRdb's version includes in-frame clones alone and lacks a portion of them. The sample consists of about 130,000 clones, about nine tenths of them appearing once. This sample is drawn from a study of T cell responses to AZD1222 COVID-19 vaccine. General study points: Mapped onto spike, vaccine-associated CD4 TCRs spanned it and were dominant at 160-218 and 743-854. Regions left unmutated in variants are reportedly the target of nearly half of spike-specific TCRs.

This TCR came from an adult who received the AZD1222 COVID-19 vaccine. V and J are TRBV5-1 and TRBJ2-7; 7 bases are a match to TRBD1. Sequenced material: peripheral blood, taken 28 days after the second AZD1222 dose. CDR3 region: CASSRDSLYEQYF. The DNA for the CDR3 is TGCGCCAGCAGCCGGGACAGCCTCTACGAGCAGTACTTC.